The 25 T cell receptor beta chains reported below all come from one sample, sequenced in a study of identical twins. TCRdb re-analysed the 5' RACE reads in MiXCR, keeping a single row per CDR3 protein. The data show roughly 200,000 distinct CDR3 sequences, roughly 7.5% seen once. This same sample was also taken into another study, of yellow fever vaccine responses in identical twins.

The sequenced sample was memory (CD45RO+) T cells sorted from blood. The receptors originated from a woman under 30 in good health.

V and J are TRBV6-2 or TRBV6-3 and TRBJ2-6; no reliable D call. V lost 7 bases, J lost 1 base, and 14 bases lay in between. The germline gives CDR1 MNHEY, CDR2 SVGEGT. The CDR3 covers 16 residues. The CDR3 DNA follows: TGTGCCAGCATCCCATACTCCGGGTCTGGGGCCAACGTCCTGACTTTC. The encoded protein is CASIPYSGSGANVLTF.

In its sample, this clonotype was seen a few times. This rearrangement joins TRBV7-2 to TRBJ2-7; unclear D gene. In germline, CDR1 is SGHTA, CDR2 FQGNSA. V was cut by 1 base and J by 0 bases, with 13 bases left in between. The CDR3 is 16 amino acids. The CDR3: CASSLGVGLLSYEQYF. CDR3 bases: TGTGCCAGCAGCTTAGGGGTAGGGCTTCTCTCCTACGAGCAGTACTTC.

This clonotype was seen more than once but under ten times. The genes are TRBV4-2 and TRBJ2-6; no firm D call. CDR1 LGHNA and CDR2 YNFKEQ come from the germline V gene. The CDR3 contains 18 residues. The V end was cut by 4 bases, the J end by 0 bases, with 16 bases between. CDR3 region: CASSPKEKPSSGANVLTF. CDR3 sequence (DNA): TGTGCCAGCAGCCCGAAGGAAAAGCCTAGCTCTGGGGCCAACGTCCTGACTTTC.

On this clonotype itself: One end of the junction is discordant with germline, which a read error may explain. CDR3 nucleotide sequence: TGTGCTAGCAGCCCCACCGTGACTAGCGAGCAGTTCTTC. Encoded protein: CASSPTVTSEQFF. The J gene is TRBJ2-1, the V gene TRBV7-7; the match to TRBD2 covers 7 bases. The CDR3 covers 13 residues. Per germline, CDR1 SSHAT and CDR2 FNYEAQ (reference sequence).

V usage is TRBV18 and J usage is TRBJ1-2; TRBD1 aligns across 9 bases. Germline V lookup: CDR1 KGHSH, CDR2 LQKENI. There are 15 residues in the CDR3. Trimming cost V 8 bases and J 3 bases; bases outside gene matches: 10. This CDR3 reads CASHGGGQGDYGYTF. CDR3 DNA: TGTGCCAGCCACGGAGGGGGACAGGGCGACTATGGCTACACCTTC.

This clonotype has a handful of counts. The chain carries TRBV25-1 and TRBJ2-3, with 10 nucleotides matching TRBD1. CDR1 MGHDK and CDR2 SYGVNS come from the germline V gene. The CDR3 is 17 amino acids. The J segment lost 0 bases and the V segment lost 3 bases, leaving 6 bases of the junction unmatched. CDR3: CASSEDRGRTSTDTQYF. CDR3 coding DNA: TGTGCCAGCAGTGAGGACAGGGGGAGAACTAGCACAGATACGCAGTATTTT.

This clonotype occurred many times. This chain links TRBV27 with TRBJ2-3; D is undetermined. Germline-derived CDR1 and CDR2 are MNHEY and SMNVEV (reference sequence). This CDR3 comprises 12 residues. V was cut by 8 bases and J by 2 bases, with 8 bases left in between. This CDR3 reads CASRRYTDTQYF. The DNA for the CDR3 is TGTGCCAGCCGTCGGTACACAGATACGCAGTATTTT.

This clonotype was seen many times. The chain couples TRBV5-1 to TRBJ2-7; no clear D. The V end was cut by 2 bases, the J end by 1 base, with 13 bases between. This CDR3 is 15 amino acids long. Germline V gene data show CDR1 as SGHRS and CDR2 as YFSETQ. CDR3 sequence (DNA): TGCGCCAGCAGCTTAACAATCACCCCGTCCTACGAGCAGTACTTC. Protein sequence: CASSLTITPSYEQYF.

The sample holds a few counts of this clonotype. The chain carries TRBV14 and TRBJ2-1; TRBD2 aligns across 8 bases. Germline CDR1 and CDR2: SGHDN and FVKESK. V trimming: 0 bases; J trimming: 3 bases; junction bases outside the gene matches: 10. The CDR3 has 18 amino acids. CDR3 DNA: TGTGCCAGCAGCCAAGAGGGGAGAGCGGGAGCCCTCTACAATGAGCAGTTCTTC. Translating gives CASSQEGRAGALYNEQFF.

In its sample, this clonotype was seen a few times. V gene TRBV6-1 combines with J gene TRBJ2-7; 9 nucleotides line up with TRBD2. This CDR3 region has 14 residues. Germline trimming cut 6 bases from V and 5 bases from J; bases unmatched to any gene: 8. Germline CDR1 and CDR2: MNHNS and SASEGT. Written as DNA, the CDR3 is TGTGCCAGCAGGGTAGCGGGAGATGGCCACGAGCAGTACTTC. Its protein is CASRVAGDGHEQYF.

This chain uses TRBV24-1 with TRBJ2-5; TRBD1 aligns across 9 bases. There are 15 residues in the CDR3. After removal of 3 bases from V and 4 bases from J, the junction contained 5 bases not matched to a gene. Germline CDR1 KGHDR, CDR2 SFDVKD. The CDR3 protein is CATSDPGQGAETQYF. CDR3 bases: TGTGCCACCAGTGATCCGGGACAGGGCGCAGAGACCCAGTACTTC.

The rearrangement joins TRBV20-1 to TRBJ1-2; 9 nucleotides line up with TRBD1. The J segment lost 14 bases and the V segment lost 0 bases, leaving 7 bases of the junction unmatched. This CDR3 is 12 amino acids long. The germline gives CDR1 DFQATT, CDR2 SNEGSKA (reference sequence). In nucleotides, the CDR3 is TGCAGTGCTAGAGATTCTACAGGGGGCTCAACCTTC. This encodes CSARDSTGGSTF.

This clonotype has a handful of counts. V and J are TRBV6-5 and TRBJ1-3; D is ambiguous. Germline V CDR1 and CDR2: MNHEY, SVGAGI. The CDR3 totals 17 residues. Trimming pared 2 bases from V and 0 bases from J, leaving 14 bases between. The CDR3 loop reads CASSYRLPGLSGNTIYF. As DNA, the CDR3 is TGTGCCAGCAGTTACAGGCTCCCGGGCCTCTCTGGAAACACCATATATTTT.

This clonotype was counted many times. The chain joins TRBV7-9 to TRBJ2-1; perhaps TRBD2 as D (6 bases). V was shortened by 1 base and J by 8 bases, with 12 bases between the two germline ends. The CDR3 extends over 14 amino acids. Germline lookup yields CDR1 SEHNR and CDR2 FQNEAQ (reference sequence). This CDR3 reads CASSLDLTRYEQFF. CDR3 sequence (DNA): TGTGCCAGCAGCTTAGATTTGACTAGATATGAGCAGTTCTTC. Full variable domain (missing parts from reference TRBV7-9 and TRBJ2-1): DTGVSQNPRHKITKRGQNVTFRCDPISEHNRLYWYRQTLGQGPEFLTYFQNEAQLEKSRLLSDRFSAERPKGSFSTLEIQRTEQGDSAMYLCASSLDLTRYEQFFGPGTRLTVL.

This clonotype was seen at least ten times. The rearrangement joins TRBV12-3 or TRBV12-4 to TRBJ1-5, with D unresolved. The V end lost 7 bases, the J end lost 2 bases, and 9 bases lay between the germline ends. This CDR3 comprises 13 residues. The CDR3 sequence is CASNTGGNQPQHF. CDR3 nucleotide sequence: TGTGCCAGCAACACCGGGGGCAATCAGCCCCAGCATTTT.

This clonotype was counted at least ten times. V usage is TRBV5-1 and J usage is TRBJ2-5; D gene uncertain. This CDR3 region has 13 residues. CDR1 and CDR2 (germline): SGHRS, YFSETQ. Trimming stripped 6 bases from V and 1 base from J, with 10 bases between. CDR3 nucleotide sequence: TGCGCCAGCACCCGGAGCGCCCAAGAGACCCAGTACTTC. This encodes CASTRSAQETQYF.

The rearrangement links TRBV20-1 to TRBJ2-7; 10 bases are a match to TRBD1. V lost 6 bases and J lost 4; bases outside the gene matches: 6. From germline, CDR1 is DFQATT and CDR2 SNEGSKA (reference sequence). This CDR3 has 13 amino acids. CDR3 in amino acids: CSARQGAGYEQYF. Here the CDR3 DNA reads TGCAGTGCGCGACAGGGGGCCGGGTACGAGCAGTACTTC.

The chain recombines TRBV25-1 with TRBJ1-1, with no clear D. The CDR3 runs 16 residues. V lost 3 bases to trimming and J lost 1 base, with 15 bases between them. Germline CDR1 reads MGHDK; CDR2 reads SYGVNS. The chain's CDR3 is CASSDHPLTANTEAFF. The CDR3 DNA follows: TGTGCCAGCAGTGATCACCCTCTCACAGCGAACACTGAAGCTTTCTTT.

This clonotype has ten or more counts. The chain joins TRBV7-3 to TRBJ2-2, with no clear D. Germline CDR1 and CDR2: SGHTA and FQGTGA. The CDR3 runs 15 residues. Trimming shortened V by 0 bases and J by 1 base, and 6 bases separated the two germline ends. CDR3 loop: CASSLTPGNTGELFF. The DNA for the CDR3 is TGTGCCAGCAGCTTAACTCCGGGGAACACCGGGGAGCTGTTTTTT.

This clonotype was found a few times. The chain is built from TRBV9 and TRBJ2-5; 10 nucleotides agree with TRBD1. V trimming: 0 bases; J trimming: 2 bases; junction bases outside the gene matches: 7. This CDR3 region has 17 residues. Germline lookup yields CDR1 SGDLS and CDR2 YYNGEE. CDR3 residues: CASSVVPGQGYQETQYF. The CDR3 region has the DNA TGTGCCAGCAGCGTAGTTCCGGGACAGGGGTATCAAGAGACCCAGTACTTC.

This clonotype was observed a handful of times. The chain carries TRBV7-6 and TRBJ2-3; D unresolved. Trimming took off 4 bases at V and 5 bases at J, with 10 bases between the two ends. The germline V gene has CDR1 SGHVS and CDR2 FNYEAQ. The CDR3 covers 13 residues. CDR3 bases: TGTGCCAGCAGCTACCGTACTTTAGATACGCAGTATTTT. It encodes CASSYRTLDTQYF. Looking up the rest from reference TRBV7-6 and TRBJ2-3 gives the full variable domain: GAGVSQSPRYKVTKRGQDVALRCDPISGHVSLYWYRQALGQGPEFLTYFNYEAQQDKSGLPNDRFSAERPEGSISTLTIQRTEQRDSAMYRCASSYRTLDTQYFGPGTRLTVL.

This clonotype was recorded a few times. This chain uses TRBV6-2 or TRBV6-3 with TRBJ2-2, with D possibly being TRBD1 (5 bases). V lost 3 bases to trimming and J lost 4 bases, with 9 bases between them. There are 14 residues in the CDR3. Germline V lookup: CDR1 MNHEY, CDR2 SVGEGT. The CDR3 DNA reads as TGTGCCAGCAGTTATGGACACCTCACCGGGGAGCTGTTTTTT. Translated: CASSYGHLTGELFF.

This clonotype was counted only a few times. The chain employs TRBV7-2 and TRBJ2-5; 10 bases fit TRBD2. The germline CDR1 and CDR2 sequences are SGHTA and FQGNSA. The CDR3 totals 15 residues. Germline trimming cut 5 bases from V and 2 bases from J; bases unmatched to any gene: 5. The CDR3: CASSLTSGKQETQYF. CDR3 bases: TGTGCCAGCAGCCTAACTAGCGGGAAGCAAGAGACCCAGTACTTC.

This clonotype was seen only a few times. The rearrangement joins TRBV2 to TRBJ2-1, with unresolved D. The germline V gene encodes CDR1 SNHLY and CDR2 FYNNEI. V was trimmed by 6 bases and J by 7 bases, leaving 16 bases between them. This CDR3 contains 14 residues. DNA for the CDR3: TGTGCCAGCAGCGAAACGACGGGTGGGAATGAGCAGTTCTTC. Its translation is CASSETTGGNEQFF.

The chain combines TRBV25-1 with TRBJ1-4; D is undetermined. Per germline, CDR1 MGHDK and CDR2 SYGVNS. The CDR3 is made up of 17 amino acids. V was cut by 3 bases and J by 3 bases, with 17 bases left in between. This chain's CDR3 is CASSDNAFGRPNEKLFF. CDR3 coding DNA: TGTGCCAGCAGTGACAACGCGTTTGGTAGGCCTAATGAAAAACTGTTTTTT.